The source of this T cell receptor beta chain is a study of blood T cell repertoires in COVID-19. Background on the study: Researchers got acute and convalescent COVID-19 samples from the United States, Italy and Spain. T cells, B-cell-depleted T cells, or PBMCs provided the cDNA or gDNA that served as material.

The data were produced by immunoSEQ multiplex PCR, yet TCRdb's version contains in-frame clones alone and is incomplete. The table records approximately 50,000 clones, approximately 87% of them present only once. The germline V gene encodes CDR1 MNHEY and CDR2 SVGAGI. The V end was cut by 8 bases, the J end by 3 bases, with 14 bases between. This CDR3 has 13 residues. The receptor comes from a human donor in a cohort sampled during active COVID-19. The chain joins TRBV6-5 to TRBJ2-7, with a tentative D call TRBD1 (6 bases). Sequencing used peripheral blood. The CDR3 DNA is TGTGCCAGCCAGAGGGGGTCTTTCTACGAGCAGTACTTC. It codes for CASQRGSFYEQYF.